A selection of T cell receptor beta chains follows, all from one sample in a study of cytomegalovirus exposure and HLA in healthy donors. Data came from immunoSEQ multiplex PCR; TCRdb stores just in-frame clones and leaves some out. The sample carries tens of thousands of clones, about 69% recorded once. The sequenced sample was PBMCs. All receptors come from a man under 40 in good health and CMV-seropositive. Each CDR3 is given with its conserved first and last residue. D genes are given only for firm matches. For some rows the clone size is stated as once, few or many, or as a class when expanded; others skip it.

cdr3_nt	cdr3_aa	d_call	clone_size	v_call	j_call
TGTGCCAGTAGTCCCCGACAGGGGAATAGCAATCAGCCCCAGCATTTT	CASSPRQGNSNQPQHF	TRBD1	-	TRBV19	TRBJ1-5
TGTGCTAGTGGGTCCCGGGTAGGACTCGACACCGGGGAGCTGTTTTTT	CASGSRVGLDTGELFF	-	-	TRBV12-5	TRBJ2-2
TGTGCCAGAAGAGGCGACAGGGTTGGCAAGTCCCTCCACTTT	CARRGDRVGKSLHF	TRBD1	-	TRBV5-3	TRBJ1-6
TGTGCCAGCAGCTCCGTTGGGGGGGCGTTTGATCCCCAGCATTTT	CASSSVGGAFDPQHF	-	-	TRBV7-8	TRBJ1-5
TGCGCCAGCAGCCAAGTGATAGCGGGGGGGTTCGAGCAGTACTTC	CASSQVIAGGFEQYF	TRBD2	-	TRBV4-1	TRBJ2-7
TGCAGCGTTGAAGATCTAGAGACCCAGTACTTC	CSVEDLETQYF	-	few	TRBV29-1	TRBJ2-5
TGCGCCAGCAGCGTCGACAGACCTTACACAGATACGCAGTATTTT	CASSVDRPYTDTQYF	-	-	TRBV5-1	TRBJ2-3
TGTGCCATCAGTGAGTCGAAAGTTCGAGGGTTCCACGAGCAGTACTTC	CAISESKVRGFHEQYF	-	few	TRBV10-3	TRBJ2-7
TGCGCCAGCAGCTTGGGCGATCGGGTCTATGGCTACACCTTC	CASSLGDRVYGYTF	-	-	TRBV5-1	TRBJ1-2
TGTGCCAGCAGCTTCTTTGAGACTAGCGGCTCCTACGAGCAGTACTTC	CASSFFETSGSYEQYF	TRBD2	-	TRBV7-2	TRBJ2-7
TGTGCCAGCAGTTTCGCGACAGGACCCTACGAGCAGTACTTC	CASSFATGPYEQYF	-	once	TRBV28	TRBJ2-7
TGTGCCAGCTCACCAGGGACAGGGGGTGTAGCTTTCTTT	CASSPGTGGVAFF	TRBD1	-	TRBV18	TRBJ1-1
TGTGCCAGCAGCCGTGGGGCCCACTATGGCTACACCTTC	CASSRGAHYGYTF	-	few	TRBV7-3	TRBJ1-2
TGTGCCAGCAGTTACTCGCGGGGAGGCACTGAAGCTTTCTTT	CASSYSRGGTEAFF	-	-	TRBV6-5	TRBJ1-1
TGTGCCACCAGCAGATCATACGGGACAGGGAATTCATGGAACACTGAAGCTTTCTTT	CATSRSYGTGNSWNTEAFF	TRBD1	-	TRBV15	TRBJ1-1
TGTGCCAGCAGTCGACCCGCCGGGACAGGGGCTGGCTACACCTTC	CASSRPAGTGAGYTF	TRBD1	-	TRBV28	TRBJ1-2
TGCGCCAGCAGCCAGGGGACAGGGGAGGACGGGGAGCTGTTTTTT	CASSQGTGEDGELFF	TRBD1	-	TRBV4-3	TRBJ2-2
TGCGCCAGCAGCTTCCAGGGGGGGAACACTGAAGCTTTCTTT	CASSFQGGNTEAFF	TRBD1	-	TRBV5-1	TRBJ1-1
TGTGCCAGCAGTGACTCGACAGGGTTCCCTTCACCCCTCCACTTT	CASSDSTGFPSPLHF	TRBD1	-	TRBV6-5	TRBJ1-6
TGCGCCAGCAAGTTGGGGGGCGAGCAGTACTTC	CASKLGGEQYF	-	-	TRBV5-1	TRBJ2-7
TGTGCCAGCGGAGCTTCGCAGGGCTCCTACGAGCAGTACTTC	CASGASQGSYEQYF	-	-	TRBV7-2	TRBJ2-7
TGCGCCAGCAGCTTGGGTCTAGCGCTTTCGGGGGAGCTGTTTTTT	CASSLGLALSGELFF	-	few	TRBV5-1	TRBJ2-2
TGTGCCAGCAGCGTAGGGGTAGCGGGGTACCAAGAGACCCAGTACTTC	CASSVGVAGYQETQYF	TRBD2	-	TRBV9	TRBJ2-5
TGTGCCAGCAGCTTAGGGTTCACAACAAACTATGGCTACACCTTC	CASSLGFTTNYGYTF	-	once	TRBV7-9	TRBJ1-2
TGTGCCAGCAGGCCCCCGGGGGAGGGGCCAGCTTTCTTT	CASRPPGEGPAFF	-	-	TRBV28	TRBJ1-1
TGTGCCAGCAGTTTATTTTCCGGGACAGTTTACGAGCAGTACTTC	CASSLFSGTVYEQYF	TRBD1	-	TRBV27	TRBJ2-7
TGTGCCAGCAGCGTATTAGGACAGATCAATCAGCCCCAGCATTTT	CASSVLGQINQPQHF	-	-	TRBV9	TRBJ1-5